This T cell receptor beta chain originates from a study of radiotherapy plus CTLA-4 blockade in lung cancer. Study-level background: Disease control was present in roughly 30% of patients, and objective responses in less than 20%. General study points: The study found tumor-derived TCR clones expanded in blood after radiotherapy plus ipilimumab. Dynamics of early blood T cell clones, together with interferon-beta, were reportedly the best predictors of response.

Alongside CTLA-4 blockade with ipilimumab, patients with chemo-refractory metastatic non-small-cell lung cancer received focal radiation. Note on this clone: Its antigen remains unknown.

The repertoire was sequenced with immunoSEQ multiplex PCR; TCRdb's copy has only in-frame clones and lacks some. The table includes about 40,000 clones, just over 85% detected once. This sequence originates from a human donor with non-small cell lung cancer whose response to radiotherapy plus ipilimumab could not be evaluated. This sample comprised peripheral blood, obtained from a patient treated with radiotherapy plus ipilimumab.

This CDR3 is CSVEDGDSYEQYF. Written as DNA, the CDR3 is TGCAGCGTTGAAGATGGAGACAGCTACGAGCAGTACTTC. V usage is TRBV29-1 and J usage is TRBJ2-7; the D gene is possibly TRBD1 (5 bases). Trimming left V 0 bases short and J 3 bases short, with 9 bases between. Germline-derived CDR1 and CDR2 are SQVTM and ANQGSEA. The CDR3 consists of 13 residues.